A single TCR beta chain is shown here with its context. The sample originates from a study of blood T cell repertoires in COVID-19. The protocol was immunoSEQ multiplex PCR, while the TCRdb copy is restricted to in-frame clones and leaves out a portion. Among some 170,000 clones, over 80% were seen once, and the ten largest hold 8.4%. V was cut by 2 bases and J by 6 bases, with 8 bases left in between. The CDR3 runs 12 residues. The germline V gene has CDR1 MNHEY and CDR2 SVGEGT. Sample: peripheral blood. V gene TRBV6-2 or TRBV6-3 combines with J gene TRBJ2-7; possible D gene TRBD1, 6 bases. This receptor was identified in a woman in her seventies with acute or convalescent COVID-19. This CDR3 is CASSYNRVEQYF. The CDR3 DNA follows: TGTGCCAGCAGTTACAACAGGGTCGAGCAGTACTTC.